This T cell receptor (beta chain) emerged from a study of cytomegalovirus exposure and HLA in healthy donors (dated by TCRdb to about 2017). About the investigation overall: An earlier analysis of roughly 570 of the donors reported about 260 Gb of sequence data and roughly 120 million unique TCR beta sequences obtained from about 179 million T cells. Rather than drawing on any new phenotypic data, the later analysis identified candidate immune exposures from TCR beta sequences and the way those sequences occurred across donors. In addition to the first cohort of 666 subjects, a separate validation cohort of 120 different subjects was used. Four to six DR-DQ haplotypes were handled as single units for association and clustering because linkage in the cohort was strong. Typing coverage differed by locus: A, B, C, DRB1 and DQB1 were typed in about 620-640 donors, DQA1 in 500 to 550, DPA1 in around 580, and DPB1 in roughly 450. In a later genetic analysis, genome-wide SNP genotypes for about three fifths of the roughly 670 donors were used, and that subset was treated as a discovery cohort. HLA typing included class I and class II loci at four-digit resolution. To predict cytomegalovirus infection status, the study brought together high-throughput TCR immunosequencing, statistical association of individual TCRs with disease status, and machine learning. The genetic ancestry cluster associated with self-reported Caucasian donors included 81% of the 398 genotyped donors. The study aimed to test whether cataloging public T cell receptors could reveal signatures of past pathogen exposure. Donor age, sex, ethnicity and CMV serostatus were compiled alongside the repertoire data. To study patterns of TCR occurrence, a later analysis re-analyzed previously published TCR beta repertoires from around 700 donors and added high-resolution HLA genotyping. Across 398 genotyped donors of the cohort, an average of about 220,000 unique TCR beta nucleotide sequences per donor were sequenced, and 15% to 20% of those sequences were non-productive. In an earlier analysis of roughly 540 of the donors, high-throughput TCR beta sequencing was used to judge whether each TCR beta V gene segment behaved as functional or pseudogenic. The study profiled the T cell repertoires of 550 to 700 subjects by immunosequencing and related them to cytomegalovirus serostatus. About 280 gigabases of sequencing data and approximately 91 million unique TCR sequences made up an early release that covered several hundred HLA-typed donors. All discovery cohort repertoires had been generated on a single sequencing platform. What the research found in general, with its limitations: In a later analysis, most CMV-associated TCR beta chains were found to appear HLA-restricted, with HLA associations seemingly driven largely by CMV exposure. Correlated functional status among segregating V segments might reflect linkage disequilibrium, but an unknown experimental factor could not be ruled out. In a later analysis, HLA-associated TCR beta chains were found to be more clonally expanded and to have lower generation probabilities than equally common non-associated chains. Some IMGT-functional V segments, including TRBV6-2 and TRBV6-3, could not be distinguished by the 87-base-pair reads and were therefore excluded. The presence/absence analyses assumed that sequencing depth was roughly uniform across donors, and that assumption may not be true. Specific HLA alleles were associated with some 15,000 TCR beta sequences at a false discovery rate of 0.05 in a later analysis. In a later analysis, the rate of TCR association differed among HLA loci, with DRB1 alleles having the most associated TCRs and HLA-C alleles having the fewest. In an earlier analysis of 587 of the donors, most TCR beta V segments appeared in productive rearrangements about 90% or about 30% of the time, broadly matching IMGT annotations. The authors suggested that the approach could potentially be generalized to other disease states and immunological phenotypes. Strong co-occurrence of HLA alleles, especially DR and DQ, made assigning TCR associations to individual alleles difficult. A later genetic analysis associated a missense DCLRE1C variant with V-gene and J-gene trimming of TCR beta chains, and an independent cohort replicated the association. A total of about 180 TCR beta chains were listed by the study as associated with cytomegalovirus. A cluster of highly shared sequence variants was judged likely to be a technical artifact of the sequencing pipeline. Approximately 16 rarely observed V segments, including chromosome 9 orphons, were excluded from the earlier analysis of a few hundred of the donors because counts were too low. Because HLA typing was missing for some donors at each locus, association tests included only the typed subset. According to a later genetic analysis, donors in an Asian-associated ancestry cluster had fewer N-insertions in productive TCRs than the approximately 630-donor mean. The classifier was reported to diagnose cytomegalovirus status with high specificity and sensitivity in both the original cohort and the validation cohort. This cohort had only TCR beta chains sequenced, and the lack of alpha or paired-chain data limited which features could be detected. A further reported finding was that TCR beta sequences accurately predicted the HLA-A and HLA-B alleles for most subjects in the first cohort. Three of the identified cytomegalovirus-associated TCR beta chains were confirmed in vitro to be specific for cytomegalovirus antigens. Most TCR sequences were seen in very few donors, while some public TCRs were found in many individuals. The only immune exposure information available for the cohort was CMV serostatus. Several of the top co-occurrence clusters appeared to be linked to parvovirus B19, influenza, CMV and Epstein-Barr virus, according to a later analysis.

The library was produced with the immunoSEQ multiplex PCR assay. For the multiplex PCR, a mixture combining 60 forward primers for TCR Vbeta segments and 13 reverse primers for TCR Jbeta segments was used. Amplification of the CDR3 region of rearranged TCR beta genes was performed with a multiplex PCR assay on genomic DNA. On the Illumina HiSeq System, the amplified TCR beta libraries were sequenced as 87-base-pair reads. Per the original workflow: A later analysis tallied roughly 76 million unique TCR beta chains across the 666 repertoires, and approximately 11 million of those chains were shared by two or more donors. Raw reads were error-corrected and collapsed into unique sequences with a nearest-neighbor algorithm that merged closely related sequences to remove PCR and sequencing errors. Alignment of CDR3 sequences to IMGT reference sequences was used to assign V, D and J gene segments. For a sequence to be retained, at least a six-nucleotide match to both a V gene segment and a J gene segment was required. Rearrangements were called productive when the CDR3 lacked stop codons and stayed in frame with V and J; all others were non-productive. CDR3 was defined by IMGT convention, running from the second conserved V-encoded cysteine to the conserved J-encoded phenylalanine. The earlier analysis of about 500 of the donors excluded sequences that lacked an unambiguous match to a single V gene segment. An earlier analysis of a few hundred of the donors called V segments functional above 56.7% productive rearrangements and segregating when the between-donor standard deviation exceeded 5%. A statistical classification framework was built to diagnose cytomegalovirus status from the catalog of TCR beta chain sequences. In a later analysis, V and J genes were assigned by comparing TCR nucleotide sequences against IMGT/GENE-DB human TR gene sequences. A later analysis assigned CDR3 sequences and most-parsimonious VDJ recombination scenarios with the TCRdist pipeline. A later analysis defined each TCR beta chain by its CDR3 amino acid sequence plus V-gene family, and excluded reads lacking a unique V-gene family. In a later analysis, fewer than 650 highly shared, low-generation-probability nucleotide sequences were removed to address suspected cross-contamination and a sequencing artifact. For each public chain, a later analysis derived a clonal expansion index from normalized ranks of inferred template counts within each repertoire. A later analysis computed generation probabilities with a VDJ recombination model fitted to out-of-frame rearrangements, and checked the results against IGoR. In a later analysis, hypergeometric tests were used to score TCR-TCR, TCR-HLA and TCR-CMV co-occurrence, with a repertoire-size bias correction applied to TCR pairs. A later analysis estimated false discovery rates by permuting HLA or CMV assignments 20 times. A later analysis grouped co-occurring TCRs with DBSCAN, adding TCRdist sequence similarity when clustering within HLA-allele-positive subsets. Repertoires with fewer than 30,000 or more than 120,000 public chains, plus five repertoires with anomalous nucleotide sharing, were excluded from co-occurrence clustering. This immuneACCESS table, as held by TCRdb, lists in-frame sequences with V and J called but not all clones. Of the missing ones, under half trace to an unresolved V gene in checked studies; the others have no known cause. V, J and clone size are those of that table, while D and trimming were read from the DNA. Within this sample are around 94,000 clones, with approximately 80% of them counted one time only. Of the sample, 9.6% is held by the ten largest clones.

Worth noting for this clone: Its antigen is unknown. Base qualities are not provided; no much larger clone lies one nucleotide away.

The cohort comprised several hundred healthy bone marrow donors. At the time of sampling, every cohort member was nominally healthy, though immune exposures that went unrecorded were likely present. The donor tested CMV seropositive, placing the donor among the approximately 290 seropositive members of the cohort. A peripheral blood sample was collected from each donor, and TCR beta sequencing was performed on peripheral blood mononuclear cells. The Qiagen DNeasy Blood Extraction Kit was used to extract genomic DNA from the blood cell samples. The cysteine opens and the phenylalanine closes a CDR3 of 15 amino acids. The kept DNA is CDR3 alone, 45 bases in frame from the first base. V ends up 1 base short and J 5 bases short, with an unmatched junction base count of 7. Sequences MNHEY (CDR1) and SVGAGI (CDR2) are obtained from the germline V gene.

Recombination connected TRBV6-5 to TRBJ2-7, with TRBD2 identical over 8 junction bases. This receptor was identified in a male donor in good health and CMV-seropositive. Sequences were obtained from PBMCs. The DNA sequence reads TGTGCCAGCAGTTACTGGGGGACTAGGTACCACGAGCAGTACTTC. This sequence encodes CASSYWGTRYHEQYF.